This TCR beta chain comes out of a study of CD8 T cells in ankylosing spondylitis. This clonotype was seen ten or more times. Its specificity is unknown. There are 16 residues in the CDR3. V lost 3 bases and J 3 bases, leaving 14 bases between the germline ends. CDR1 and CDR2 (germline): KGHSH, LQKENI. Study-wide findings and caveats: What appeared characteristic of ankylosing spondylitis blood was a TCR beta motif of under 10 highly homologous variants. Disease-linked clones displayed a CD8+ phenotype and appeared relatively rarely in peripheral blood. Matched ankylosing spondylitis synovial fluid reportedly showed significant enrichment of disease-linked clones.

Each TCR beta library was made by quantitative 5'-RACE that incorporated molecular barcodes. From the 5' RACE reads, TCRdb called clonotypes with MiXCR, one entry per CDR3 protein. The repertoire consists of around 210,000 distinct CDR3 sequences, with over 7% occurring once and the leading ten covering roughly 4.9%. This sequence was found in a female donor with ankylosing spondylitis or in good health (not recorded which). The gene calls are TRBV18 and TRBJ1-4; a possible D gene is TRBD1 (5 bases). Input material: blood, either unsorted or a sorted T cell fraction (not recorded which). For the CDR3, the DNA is TGTGCCAGCTCACCGGACACTTCGGGGGCTAATGAAAAACTGTTTTTT. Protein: CASSPDTSGANEKLFF.